Below, 20 T cell receptor beta chains from the same sample are listed, as sequenced in a study of OX40 agonist ivuxolimab in advanced cancers. Assay used: immunoSEQ multiplex PCR; TCRdb lists only in-frame clones, some missing. The profile shows about 140,000 clones, about 93% of them singletons. This specimen was CD4+ or CD8+ T cells sorted from blood, taken in a trial of the OX40 agonist ivuxolimab. These receptors were obtained from an adult with an advanced solid tumor such as melanoma, head and neck, liver or kidney cancer.

The genes are TRBV18 and TRBJ1-4; D not resolved. This CDR3 comprises 15 residues. In germline, CDR1 is KGHSH, CDR2 LQKENI. With 4 bases removed from V and 2 bases from J, the gap between germline ends came to 11 bases. CDR3 DNA sequence: TGTGCCAGCTCACGCTCGGGAGGTACTAATGAAAAACTGTTTTTT. It yields the protein CASSRSGGTNEKLFF.

The gene calls are TRBV19 and TRBJ1-2; no clear D. V was clipped by 7 bases and J by 4 bases, with 13 bases between them. The CDR3 is 13 amino acids. Germline CDR1 LNHDA, CDR2 SQIVND (reference sequence). CDR3 in amino acids: CASTLGRGYGYTF. In DNA, the CDR3 is TGTGCCAGTACCCTCGGGCGAGGCTATGGCTACACCTTC.

This clone has just one count. The chain has TRBV5-1 and TRBJ1-3; a weak D match, TRBD1 (5 bases). CDR1 SGHRS and CDR2 YFSETQ come from the germline V gene. V was clipped by 4 bases and J by 0 bases, with 14 bases between them. CDR3 size: 16 residues. The CDR3 nucleotides are TGCGCCAGCAGCCCGGAGGGGCGAAACTCTGGAAACACCATATATTTT. This codes for CASSPEGRNSGNTIYF.

The CDR3: CASRQLGRTDSYEQYF. For the CDR3, the DNA is TGCGCCAGCAGACAATTGGGACGGACAGACTCCTACGAGCAGTACTTC. The chain uses TRBV4-1 and TRBJ2-7; D is perhaps TRBD1 (6 bases). CDR1 is MGHRA, CDR2 YSYEKL, per germline. This CDR3 contains 16 residues. The V end lost 6 bases, the J end lost 0 bases, and 18 bases lay between the germline ends.

The rearrangement links TRBV5-6 to TRBJ2-3; D could derive from TRBD1 or TRBD2 (6 bases each). The germline gives CDR1 SGHDT, CDR2 YYEEEE. V lost 0 bases and J lost 6, with 20 bases in between. The CDR3 has 17 amino acids. The CDR3 coding sequence is TGTGCCAGCAGCTTGGGTATCCGGGACCCCGGGGGCGATACGCAGTATTTT. It is translated as CASSLGIRDPGGDTQYF.

The genes are TRBV7-9 and TRBJ1-3, with D perhaps matching TRBD1 (5 bases). Germline V gives CDR1 SEHNR, CDR2 FQNEAQ (reference sequence). The V and J ends lost 4 bases and 5 bases respectively, with 9 bases between them. This CDR3 region has 13 residues. The CDR3 reads CASSSGLRNTIYF. Written as DNA, the CDR3 is TGTGCCAGCAGCTCGGGACTTAGAAACACCATATATTTT.

This clone was seen just once. The chain links TRBV7-2 to TRBJ2-7; TRBD2 agrees at 7 bases. Trimming at V came to 4 bases and at J to 1 base, leaving 10 bases not matched to a gene. The germline V gene has CDR1 SGHTA and CDR2 FQGNSA. The CDR3 runs to 16 residues. The chain's CDR3 is CASSSSGAPWSYEQYF. The CDR3 DNA sequence: TGTGCCAGCAGCTCTAGCGGTGCCCCTTGGTCCTACGAGCAGTACTTC.

This chain uses TRBV6-6 with TRBJ1-1; maybe TRBD1 (5 bases). V shed 2 bases and J shed 5 bases, with 9 bases lying between them. Germline V gene lookup returns CDR1 MNHNY and CDR2 SVGAGI (reference sequence). This CDR3 comprises 13 residues. The CDR3 is CASSYDKGTEAFF. CDR3 bases: TGTGCCAGCAGTTACGACAAGGGGACTGAAGCTTTCTTT.

This rearrangement joins TRBV5-1 to TRBJ2-4; unclear D gene. Trimming shortened V by 0 bases and J by 6 bases, and 16 bases separated the two germline ends. The CDR3 spans 16 residues. The germline gives CDR1 SGHRS, CDR2 YFSETQ. DNA of the CDR3: TGCGCCAGCAGCTTGGCCGTACCTACCTTAGGAAACATTCAGTACTTC. Its protein is CASSLAVPTLGNIQYF.

This sequence joins TRBV6-6 and TRBJ2-7; D unclear. V was clipped by 8 bases and J by 7 bases, with 24 bases between them. Germline loops: CDR1 MNHNY, CDR2 SVGAGI (reference sequence). This CDR3 region has 15 residues. CDR3: CASSGRAGSFGEQYF. The CDR3 DNA follows: TGTGCCAGCTCGGGCCGAGCCGGATCGTTTGGGGAGCAGTACTTC.

The chain joins TRBV10-2 to TRBJ2-2, with D possibly TRBD2 on 6 matching bases. Germline lookup yields CDR1 WSHSY and CDR2 SAAADI. The CDR3 has 16 amino acids. V lost 6 bases and J 0 bases, leaving 14 bases between the germline ends. CDR3 in amino acids: CASRNSGASNTGELFF. CDR3 in DNA: TGCGCCAGCAGGAATAGCGGAGCCTCGAACACCGGGGAGCTGTTTTTT.

This clone was counted once. The chain couples TRBV19 to TRBJ2-6; D is possibly TRBD1 (6 bases). The CDR3 contains 17 residues. The germline CDR1 and CDR2 sequences are LNHDA and SQIVND (reference sequence). The V end lost 2 bases, the J end lost 0 bases, and 11 bases lay between the germline ends. CDR3 region: CASSIHTGSSGANVLTF. In DNA, the CDR3 is TGTGCCAGTAGTATACATACAGGGAGCTCTGGGGCCAACGTCCTGACTTTC.

The J gene is TRBJ1-2, the V gene TRBV4-3; tentatively, D is TRBD1 (5 bases). The CDR3 is made up of 15 amino acids. Germline V gene lookup returns CDR1 LGHNA and CDR2 YSLEER. Trimming left V 3 bases short and J 4 bases short, with 15 bases between. The CDR3 DNA sequence: TGCGCCAGCAGCCACATAGGGAGACAGTCCTATGGCTACACCTTC. Translating gives CASSHIGRQSYGYTF.

V is TRBV5-1 and J is TRBJ1-3, with no clear D. Trimming pared 0 bases from V and 0 bases from J, leaving 10 bases between. CDR3 length equals 16 residues. Germline V gene sequence: CDR1 SGHRS, CDR2 YFSETQ. CDR3 nucleotides: TGCGCCAGCAGCTTGGCTTTGGCTGGCTCTGGAAACACCATATATTTT. It specifies CASSLALAGSGNTIYF.

V usage is TRBV7-6 and J usage is TRBJ2-5; 11 nucleotides line up with TRBD1. The trim removed 5 bases at V and 5 bases at J, leaving 7 bases unmatched. The CDR3 consists of 15 residues. The germline V gene encodes CDR1 SGHVS and CDR2 FNYEAQ. The CDR3 DNA follows: TGTGCCAGCAGCGACGGACAGGGGGCGCGGGAGACCCAGTACTTC. Protein product: CASSDGQGARETQYF.

V gene TRBV12-5 combines with J gene TRBJ2-3; 10 nucleotides match TRBD2. The V gene end was trimmed by 0 bases and the J gene end by 2 bases; junction bases not matched to a gene: 14. CDR1 LGHNT and CDR2 FRNRAP come from the germline V gene. The CDR3 covers 20 residues. The CDR3 region has the DNA TGTGCTAGTGGTTTGGTACTCGGTGGACTAGCGGCCACCCTCACAGATACGCAGTATTTT. Translated, it gives CASGLVLGGLAATLTDTQYF.

The rearrangement joins TRBV14 to TRBJ2-7; D is uncertain. The germline V gene has CDR1 SGHDN and CDR2 FVKESK. With 1 base removed from V and 0 bases from J, the gap between germline ends came to 10 bases. The CDR3 covers 15 residues. DNA of the CDR3: TGTGCCAGCAGCCAAGCGCGGACGTTCTCCTACGAGCAGTACTTC. Its protein is CASSQARTFSYEQYF. Using reference TRBV14 and TRBJ2-7 for the parts outside the CDR3, the full variable domain is EAGVTQFPSHSVIEKGQTVTLRCDPISGHDNLYWYRRVMGKEIKFLLHFVKESKQDESGMPNNRFLAERTGGTYSTLKVQPAELEDSGVYFCASSQARTFSYEQYFGPGTRLTVT.

V and J are TRBV18 and TRBJ1-5; unclear D gene. Trimming took off 3 bases at V and 2 bases at J, with 17 bases between the two ends. This CDR3 is built from 17 residues. From germline, CDR1 is KGHSH and CDR2 LQKENI. The CDR3 nucleotides read TGTGCCAGCTCACCGTTACCCGGGTGGGGAGGCAATCAGCCCCAGCATTTT. Amino acid sequence: CASSPLPGWGGNQPQHF.

The V and J genes are TRBV4-3 and TRBJ2-5; D is unresolved. The CDR3 is made up of 15 amino acids. Trimming shortened V by 4 bases and J by 1 base, and 13 bases separated the two germline ends. Looked up from germline, CDR1 is LGHNA and CDR2 is YSLEER. CDR3 sequence (DNA): TGCGCCAGCAGCCCCGGGCAGGCGATCCAAGAGACCCAGTACTTC. It translates to CASSPGQAIQETQYF.

This clone has only one observation. The chain combines TRBV6-5 with TRBJ2-2, with 12 bases matching TRBD1. V shed 4 bases, J shed 7 bases, and the junction held 4 bases outside the gene matches. The germline CDR1 and CDR2 sequences are MNHEY and SVGAGI. This CDR3 is 15 amino acids long. The CDR3 DNA is TGTGCCAGCAGTTTGGGGACAGGGGGCGTCGGGGAGCTGTTTTTT. Its protein is CASSLGTGGVGELFF.